This T cell receptor (beta chain) stems from a study of blood T cell repertoires in COVID-19. At the level of the study: Italy, Spain and the United States were the sources of the convalescent and acute COVID-19 samples. The analysed material was cDNA or gDNA that came from T cells, B-cell-depleted T cells, or PBMCs.

The germline V gene has CDR1 LGHDT and CDR2 YNNKEL (reference sequence). V shed 8 bases and J 13 bases; nucleotides not matched to a gene: 19. The CDR3 runs to 15 residues. Assay used: immunoSEQ multiplex PCR; TCRdb lists only in-frame clones, some missing. The table has about 400,000 clones, around nine tenths seen once. The genes are TRBV3-1 (or the pseudogene TRBV3-2) and TRBJ1-4; 7 positions match TRBD1. The specimen sequenced was peripheral blood. This clonotype was obtained from a human donor in a cohort sampled during active COVID-19. CDR3 in DNA: TGTGCCAGCTCGCTTAGTGGCGACAGGGATGATCTACTGTTTTTT. Translated: CASSLSGDRDDLLFF.